Included here is one T cell receptor beta chain sequence, with context. Its antigen is currently unknown. Profiling relied on immunoSEQ multiplex PCR, and the TCRdb table lists in-frame clones only, not all of them. The sample has about 110,000 clones; 80% to 90% are singletons. This sample is drawn from a study of T cell responses to AZD1222 COVID-19 vaccine. Study-level results: Two AZD1222 administrations were followed by greater Spike-specific TCR breadth and depth.

Germline V gives CDR1 LNHDA, CDR2 SQIVND (reference sequence). Losses at the gene ends were 3 bases for V and 6 bases for J; bases not matched to a gene: 10. This CDR3 region has 16 residues. The TCR sequence derives from an adult who received the AZD1222 COVID-19 vaccine. The V and J genes are TRBV19 and TRBJ1-5; 8 nucleotides align to TRBD1. This sample comprised peripheral blood, obtained 28 days after the second AZD1222 dose. CDR3 DNA sequence: TGTGCCAGTAGTATGTTCGCGACAGGGGCAGGTCAGCCCCAGCATTTT. This translates into CASSMFATGAGQPQHF.